This T cell receptor (beta chain) was sequenced during a study of T cell responses to AZD1222 COVID-19 vaccine. Study-level results: A rise in Spike-specific TCR breadth and depth followed two AZD1222 doses. Scientists sampled the repertoires only once the peak T cell response had passed. At study baseline, merely roughly 6 AZD1222 recipients were seropositive.

The method was immunoSEQ multiplex PCR; TCRdb's version includes in-frame clones alone and lacks a portion of them. The table shows roughly 110,000 clones, with roughly 90% occurring only once. V lost 0 bases and J lost 0; bases outside the gene matches: 8. The CDR3 totals 17 residues. Germline values: CDR1 SGHRS, CDR2 YFSETQ. Concerning this clone itself: As yet, its antigen is unknown.

The receptor's source is an adult who received the AZD1222 COVID-19 vaccine. The source was peripheral blood, collected 28 days after the second AZD1222 dose. The chain is built from TRBV5-1 and TRBJ1-1; 7 bases match TRBD1. As DNA, the CDR3 is TGCGCCAGCAGCTTGGTACGGCAGGGGGTTATGAACACTGAAGCTTTCTTT. Residues: CASSLVRQGVMNTEAFF.